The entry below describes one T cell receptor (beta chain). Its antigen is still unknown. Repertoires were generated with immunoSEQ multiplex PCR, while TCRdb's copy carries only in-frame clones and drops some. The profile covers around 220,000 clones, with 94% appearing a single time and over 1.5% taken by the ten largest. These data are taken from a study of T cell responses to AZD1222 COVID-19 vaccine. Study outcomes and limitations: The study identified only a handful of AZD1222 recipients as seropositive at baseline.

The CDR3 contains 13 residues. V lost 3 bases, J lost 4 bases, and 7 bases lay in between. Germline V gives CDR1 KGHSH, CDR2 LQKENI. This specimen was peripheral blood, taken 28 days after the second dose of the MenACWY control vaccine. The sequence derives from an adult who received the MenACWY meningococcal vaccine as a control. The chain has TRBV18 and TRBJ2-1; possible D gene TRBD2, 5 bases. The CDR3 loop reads CASSPPGYNEQFF. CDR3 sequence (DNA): TGTGCCAGCTCACCCCCGGGGTACAATGAGCAGTTCTTC.